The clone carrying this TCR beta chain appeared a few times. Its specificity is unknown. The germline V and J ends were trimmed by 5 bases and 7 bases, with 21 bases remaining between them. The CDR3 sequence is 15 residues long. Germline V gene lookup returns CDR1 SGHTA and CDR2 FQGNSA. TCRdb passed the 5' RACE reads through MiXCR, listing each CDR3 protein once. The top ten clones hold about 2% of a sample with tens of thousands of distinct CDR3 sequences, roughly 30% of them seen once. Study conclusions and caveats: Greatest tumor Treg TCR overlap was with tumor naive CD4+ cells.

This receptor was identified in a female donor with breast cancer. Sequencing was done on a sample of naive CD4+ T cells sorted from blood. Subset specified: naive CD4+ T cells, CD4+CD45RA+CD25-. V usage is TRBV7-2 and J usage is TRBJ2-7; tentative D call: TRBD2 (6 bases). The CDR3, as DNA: TGTGCCAGCAGCCAAGCCCGGGACTTCCCTAAGGAGCAGTACTTC. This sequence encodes CASSQARDFPKEQYF.